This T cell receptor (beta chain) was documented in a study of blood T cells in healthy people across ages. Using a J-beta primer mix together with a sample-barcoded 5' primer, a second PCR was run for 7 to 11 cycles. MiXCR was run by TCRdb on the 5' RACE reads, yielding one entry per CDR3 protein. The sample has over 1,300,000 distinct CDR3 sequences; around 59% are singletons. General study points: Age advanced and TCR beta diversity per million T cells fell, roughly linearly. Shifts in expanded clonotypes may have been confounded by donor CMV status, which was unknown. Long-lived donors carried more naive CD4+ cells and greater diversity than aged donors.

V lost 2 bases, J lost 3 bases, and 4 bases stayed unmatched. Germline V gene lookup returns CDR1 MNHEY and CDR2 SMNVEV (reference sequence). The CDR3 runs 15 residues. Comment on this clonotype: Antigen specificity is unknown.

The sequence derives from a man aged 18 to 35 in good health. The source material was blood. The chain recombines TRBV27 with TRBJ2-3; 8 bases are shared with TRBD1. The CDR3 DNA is TGTGCCAGCAGTTTAACAGGGACAGGAACAGATACGCAGTATTTT. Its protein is CASSLTGTGTDTQYF.